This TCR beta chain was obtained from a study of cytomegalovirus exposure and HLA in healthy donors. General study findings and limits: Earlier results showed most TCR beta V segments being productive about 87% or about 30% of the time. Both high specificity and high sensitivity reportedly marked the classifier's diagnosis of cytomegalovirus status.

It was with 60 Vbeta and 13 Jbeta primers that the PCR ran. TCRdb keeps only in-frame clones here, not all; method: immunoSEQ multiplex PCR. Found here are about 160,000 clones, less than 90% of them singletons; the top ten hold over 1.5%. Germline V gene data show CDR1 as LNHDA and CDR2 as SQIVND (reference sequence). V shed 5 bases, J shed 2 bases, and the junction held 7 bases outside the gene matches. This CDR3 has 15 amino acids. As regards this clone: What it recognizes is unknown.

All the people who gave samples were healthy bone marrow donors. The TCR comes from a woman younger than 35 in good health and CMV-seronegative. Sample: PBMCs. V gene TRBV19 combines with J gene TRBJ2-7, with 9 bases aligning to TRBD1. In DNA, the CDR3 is TGTGCCAGTAGTCCGGGACAGGGTCTCCCCTACGAGCAGTACTTC. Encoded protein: CASSPGQGLPYEQYF. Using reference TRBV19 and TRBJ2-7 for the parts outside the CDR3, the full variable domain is DGGITQSPKYLFRKEGQNVTLSCEQNLNHDAMYWYRQDPGQGLRLIYYSQIVNDFQKGDIAEGYSVSREKKESFPLTVTSAQKNPTAFYLCASSPGQGLPYEQYFGPGTRLTVT.